The sequence of this T cell receptor beta chain was determined in a study of OX40 agonist ivuxolimab in advanced cancers. Study-level findings and limits: More expanded clones were seen, on average, in CD8+ T cells than in CD4+. Expanded peripheral T cell antigen specificity was not determined. Patients with a partial response at 0.1-3.0 mg/kg had among the lowest clonal expansion. Low normalized clonal expansion also occurred in some nonresponding patients.

This clone showed up just once. Its antigen is as yet unknown. Data came from immunoSEQ multiplex PCR; TCRdb stores just in-frame clones and leaves some out. In the table there are approximately 120,000 clones, 85% to 95% of which are singletons. This clonotype was obtained from an adult with an advanced solid tumor such as melanoma, head and neck, liver or kidney cancer. The sample in question was CD4+ or CD8+ T cells sorted from blood, obtained in a trial of the OX40 agonist ivuxolimab.

CDR3 protein: CASSATGALAYEQYF. DNA for the CDR3: TGCGCCAGCAGCGCAACAGGGGCACTCGCCTACGAGCAGTACTTC. The chain recombines TRBV4-1 with TRBJ2-7, with 7 bases aligning to TRBD1. The CDR3 has 15 amino acids. The germline gives CDR1 MGHRA, CDR2 YSYEKL. J was trimmed by 2 bases and V by 5 bases; bases with no gene match: 9.